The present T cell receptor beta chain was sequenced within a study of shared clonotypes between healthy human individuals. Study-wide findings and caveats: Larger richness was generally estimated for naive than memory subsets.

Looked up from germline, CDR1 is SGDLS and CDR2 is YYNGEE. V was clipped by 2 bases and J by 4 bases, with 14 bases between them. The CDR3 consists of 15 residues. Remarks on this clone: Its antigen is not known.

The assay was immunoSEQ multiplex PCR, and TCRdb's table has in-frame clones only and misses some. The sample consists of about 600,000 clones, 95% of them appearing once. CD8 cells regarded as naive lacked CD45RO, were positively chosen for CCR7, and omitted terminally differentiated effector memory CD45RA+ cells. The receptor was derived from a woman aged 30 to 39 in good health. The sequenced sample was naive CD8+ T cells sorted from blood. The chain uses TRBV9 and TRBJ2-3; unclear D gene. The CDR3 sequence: CASSVSGTDADTQYF. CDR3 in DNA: TGTGCCAGCAGCGTCTCTGGTACAGACGCAGATACGCAGTATTTT.